This TCR beta chain was found in a study of Tregs in tolerant kidney transplant recipients. The nonmyeloablative bone marrow transplants came from related graft donors, with transient mixed chimerism. Thawed PBMCs were FACS-sorted into unstimulated CD4+CD25+CD127- regulatory T cells, CD4+CD25- non-regulatory cells, CD4 and CD8 cells. Findings and limits, study-wide: Expanding Tregs on activated donor B cells appeared to best identify donor-specific TCRbeta clones. Biological reproducibility was not directly addressed, but technical replication error appeared minimal.

The method was immunoSEQ multiplex PCR; TCRdb's version includes in-frame clones alone and lacks a portion of them. This table holds about 50,000 clones, roughly nine tenths found once. About this clone itself: As yet, its antigen is unknown.

V lost 1 base, J lost 3 bases, and 3 bases stayed unmatched. Germline V lookup: CDR1 MGHRA, CDR2 YSYEKL. The CDR3 sequence is 15 residues long. The rearrangement links TRBV4-1 to TRBJ2-7; 10 nucleotides align to TRBD2. The receptor was isolated from a human patient who received a combined kidney and bone marrow transplant. The graft donor may account for some of the T cells. This specimen was CD8+ T cells from blood (PBMCs), taken 12 months after the transplant. The CDR3 DNA reads as TGCGCCAGCAGCCAAGGTGCTAGCGGGAGCTACGAGCAGTACTTC. It translates to CASSQGASGSYEQYF.